Listed below are T cell receptor beta chains from one sample, sequenced in a study of blood T cell repertoires in COVID-19. Profiled with immunoSEQ multiplex PCR; TCRdb holds only in-frame clones, not every one. Of approximately 170,000 clones in the sample, around 82% were seen once. Sequences were obtained from peripheral blood. These receptors were collected from a man older than 75 with COVID-19, enrolled during active disease. CDR3s include the opening cysteine and the closing phenylalanine or tryptophan. D genes are given only for firm matches. A row's size may be missing; if present it is once, few, many or a size class.

J: TRBJ1-2; D: NA; size: once; V: TRBV5-4; CDR3: CASSPPGGGGNNYGYTF; DNA: TGTGCCAGCAGCCCACCCGGGGGAGGGGGTAATAACTATGGCTACACCTTC
J: TRBJ1-3; D: NA; size: NA; V: TRBV7-3; CDR3: CASSLNRAAGNTIYF; DNA: TGTGCCAGCAGCTTAAACAGGGCTGCTGGAAACACCATATATTTT
J: TRBJ1-2; D: NA; size: NA; V: TRBV7-2; CDR3: CASSLDGGRSYGYTF; DNA: TGTGCCAGCAGCTTAGATGGAGGGCGGTCTTATGGCTACACCTTC
J: TRBJ1-2; D: NA; size: NA; V: TRBV6-2/TRBV6-3; CDR3: CASSSSGGNYGYTF; DNA: TGTGCCAGCAGTTCGTCAGGAGGGAACTATGGCTACACCTTC
J: TRBJ2-3; D: NA; size: few; V: TRBV25-1; CDR3: CASSESFGASENTDTQYF; DNA: TGTGCCAGCAGTGAATCTTTCGGAGCTAGCGAGAACACAGATACGCAGTATTTT
J: TRBJ1-4; D: NA; size: NA; V: TRBV3-1/TRBV3-2; CDR3: CASSQGRIDEKLFF; DNA: TGTGCCAGCAGCCAAGGGAGAATTGATGAAAAACTGTTTTTT
J: TRBJ1-1; D: TRBD1; size: few; V: TRBV6-5; CDR3: CASTLTGVEPEAFF; DNA: TGTGCCAGCACCCTGACAGGGGTGGAACCTGAAGCTTTCTTT
J: TRBJ2-7; D: NA; size: NA; V: TRBV10-3; CDR3: CAISEGMDTTYF; DNA: TGTGCCATCAGTGAAGGAATGGACACCACTTACTTC
J: TRBJ1-1; D: NA; size: NA; V: TRBV9; CDR3: CASSVGEANTEAFF; DNA: TGTGCCAGCAGCGTAGGTGAAGCGAACACTGAAGCTTTCTTT
J: TRBJ2-1; D: TRBD2; size: NA; V: TRBV5-4; CDR3: CASSSPGLAAYNEQFF; DNA: TGTGCCAGCAGCTCGCCCGGACTAGCAGCGTACAATGAGCAGTTCTTC
J: TRBJ1-2; D: NA; size: NA; V: TRBV5-6; CDR3: CASRSTGDYGYTF; DNA: TGTGCCAGCAGGTCGACAGGTGACTATGGCTACACCTTC
J: TRBJ1-1; D: NA; size: once; V: TRBV7-9; CDR3: CASSPNGF; DNA: TGTGCCAGCAGTCCTAATGGCTTT
J: TRBJ1-4; D: NA; size: once; V: TRBV29-1; CDR3: CSVEDYGDNEKLFF; DNA: TGCAGCGTTGAAGATTACGGTGATAATGAAAAACTGTTTTTT
J: TRBJ1-1; D: NA; size: NA; V: TRBV12-3/TRBV12-4; CDR3: CASSFRRALEAFF; DNA: TGTGCCAGCAGTTTCCGGCGGGCCCTTGAAGCTTTCTTT
J: TRBJ1-6; D: NA; size: NA; V: TRBV9; CDR3: CASSVGHSANSPLHF; DNA: TGTGCCAGCAGCGTAGGTCACTCCGCTAATTCACCCCTCCACTTT
J: TRBJ1-1; D: NA; size: NA; V: TRBV5-1; CDR3: CASSASGNTEAFF; DNA: TGCGCCAGCAGCGCCTCGGGGAACACTGAAGCTTTCTTT
J: TRBJ2-1; D: NA; size: NA; V: TRBV7-9; CDR3: CASSSDTLLWIEQFF; DNA: TGTGCCAGCAGCTCGGACACCCTCCTTTGGATTGAGCAGTTCTTC
J: TRBJ2-1; D: TRBD1; size: NA; V: TRBV7-2; CDR3: CASRKDRGGNEQFF; DNA: TGTGCCAGCAGAAAAGACAGGGGCGGGAATGAGCAGTTCTTC
J: TRBJ1-6; D: TRBD1; size: NA; V: TRBV4-3; CDR3: CASSDRQGKGDSPLHF; DNA: TGCGCCAGCAGCGACCGACAGGGTAAAGGGGATTCACCCCTCCACTTT
J: TRBJ1-1; D: NA; size: NA; V: TRBV18; CDR3: CASSPTRQALEAFF; DNA: TGTGCCAGCTCACCAACACGACAGGCCCTTGAAGCTTTCTTT
J: TRBJ1-2; D: TRBD1; size: NA; V: TRBV7-8; CDR3: CASSLALGQAARGGYTF; DNA: TGTGCCAGCAGCTTAGCCTTGGGACAGGCGGCCAGGGGTGGCTACACCTTC
J: TRBJ1-4; D: TRBD1; size: once; V: TRBV10-3; CDR3: CATAGTGEKLFF; DNA: TGTGCCACCGCCGGGACAGGGGAAAAACTGTTTTTT
J: TRBJ1-3; D: TRBD1; size: NA; V: TRBV6-1; CDR3: CASSDPGQGSGNTIYF; DNA: TGTGCCAGCAGTGATCCGGGACAGGGGTCGGGAAACACCATATATTTT
J: TRBJ2-7; D: TRBD2; size: NA; V: TRBV7-3; CDR3: CASSATSGGLEQYF; DNA: TGTGCCAGCAGCGCGACTAGCGGGGGGCTTGAGCAGTACTTC
J: TRBJ1-6; D: NA; size: NA; V: TRBV5-1; CDR3: CASSLSSSSYNSPLHF; DNA: TGCGCCAGCAGCCTTTCGTCGAGCTCCTATAATTCACCCCTCCACTTT
J: TRBJ1-2; D: TRBD1; size: once; V: TRBV5-1; CDR3: CASSRETGDGYTF; DNA: TGCGCCAGCAGCCGAGAGACAGGGGATGGCTACACCTTC
J: TRBJ1-2; D: TRBD1; size: NA; V: TRBV7-2; CDR3: CASTKRDRVDGYTF; DNA: TGTGCCAGCACCAAAAGGGACAGGGTCGATGGCTACACCTTC